This is a list of T cell receptor beta chains from one sample in a study of early T cells in non-severe SARS-CoV-2 infection. In TCRdb, the 5' RACE reads were re-called with MiXCR into one record per CDR3 protein. The sample holds approximately 100,000 distinct CDR3 sequences, approximately 16% seen once. The sequenced material came from whole blood. The receptors shown here come from an adult who was a healthcare worker with PCR-confirmed SARS-CoV-2 infection or an uninfected control (not recorded which). CDR3s include the opening cysteine and the closing phenylalanine or tryptophan. The D gene is left open where the match is weak. Some rows mark clone size as missing; the rest say once, few, many or name a class of expanded clone.

clone size	D gene	V gene	J gene	CDR3 protein	CDR3 DNA
few	NA	TRBV29-1	TRBJ1-2	CSVGTGFYGYTF	TGCAGCGTAGGGACGGGTTTCTATGGCTACACCTTC
NA	NA	TRBV7-2	TRBJ2-7	CASSPAVLYEQYF	TGTGCCAGCAGCCCGGCGGTCCTCTACGAGCAGTACTTC
NA	TRBD2	TRBV4-3	TRBJ2-1	CASSQELAGVNEQFF	TGCGCCAGCAGCCAAGAACTAGCGGGAGTAAATGAGCAGTTCTTC
few	NA	TRBV7-2	TRBJ1-2	CASSLDRGRANYGYTF	TGTGCCAGCAGCCTCGATAGAGGCAGAGCTAACTATGGCTACACCTTC
NA	NA	TRBV7-6	TRBJ2-1	CASSLGLTPSSYNEQFF	TGTGCCAGCAGCTTAGGTCTCACCCCCAGCTCCTACAATGAGCAGTTCTTC
few	TRBD1	TRBV11-2	TRBJ1-1	CASSFLVRQGPYGYRGAAFF	TGTGCCAGCAGCTTCTTAGTCAGACAGGGGCCCTACGGTTACCGCGGGGCAGCTTTCTTT
NA	NA	TRBV12-3/TRBV12-4	TRBJ2-7	CASSLIGGPGHF	TGTGCCAGCAGTCTCATCGGGGGCCCCGGCCACTTC
NA	TRBD1	TRBV27	TRBJ1-1	CASSRTGGEGTEAFF	TGTGCCAGCAGTCGGACAGGGGGCGAAGGCACTGAAGCTTTCTTT
many	TRBD2	TRBV12-3/TRBV12-4	TRBJ2-3	CASSPVVGLATDTQYF	TGTGCCAGCAGTCCCGTTGTGGGACTAGCAACAGATACGCAGTATTTT
many	TRBD1	TRBV27	TRBJ1-2	CASSFGTGGLGYTF	TGTGCCAGCAGTTTCGGGACAGGGGGCCTTGGCTACACCTTC
NA	TRBD1	TRBV28	TRBJ2-4	CASSSQGAGIGLGLAKNIQYF	TGTGCCAGCAGTTCCCAGGGGGCCGGAATAGGGCTTGGACTAGCCAAAAACATTCAGTACTTC
NA	TRBD2	TRBV6-5	TRBJ2-3	CANKRRPPTSGGRVGTDTQYF	TGTGCCAACAAACGCCGGCCCCCGACTAGCGGGGGAAGAGTGGGCACAGATACGCAGTATTTT
NA	TRBD1	TRBV10-1	TRBJ2-7	CASSDQLWTGTFNEQYF	TGCGCCAGCAGTGACCAACTTTGGACAGGGACCTTTAACGAGCAGTACTTC
once	NA	TRBV7-2	TRBJ1-1	CASSLFWGGTVNIEAFF	TGTGCCAGCAGCTTATTTTGGGGGGGAACAGTGAACATTGAAGCTTTCTTT
many	NA	TRBV18	TRBJ1-2	CASSKPGPFNYGYTF	TGTGCCAGCTCCAAGCCCGGGCCTTTTAACTATGGCTACACCTTC
NA	NA	TRBV7-2	TRBJ1-2	CASSFGGDYGYTF	TGTGCCAGCAGCTTTGGCGGTGACTATGGCTACACCTTC
NA	NA	TRBV28	TRBJ2-7	CASSSLYSEQYF	TGTGCCAGCAGTTCCCTTTATAGCGAGCAGTACTTC
many	NA	TRBV30	TRBJ1-1	CAGTRNTEAFF	TGTGCCGGCACAAGGAACACTGAAGCTTTCTTT
few	NA	TRBV29-1	TRBJ1-1	CSVVLSRASEAFF	TGCAGCGTTGTCCTGAGTAGGGCGAGTGAAGCTTTCTTT
NA	NA	TRBV21-1	TRBJ2-1	CASSKDPRAYNEQFF	TGTGCCAGCAGCAAAGATCCCAGGGCCTACAATGAGCAGTTCTTC
many	NA	TRBV7-2	TRBJ2-1	CASSLGTGSGLHNEQFF	TGTGCCAGCAGCTTAGGGACAGGTAGCGGACTTCACAATGAGCAGTTCTTC
few	TRBD1	TRBV18	TRBJ2-4	CASSPRQGEAKNIQYF	TGTGCCAGCTCACCTCGACAGGGGGAGGCCAAAAACATTCAGTACTTC
few	TRBD1	TRBV9	TRBJ1-6	CASSVGDRGNSPLHF	TGTGCCAGCAGCGTAGGGGACAGGGGTAATTCACCCCTCCACTTT
few	TRBD1	TRBV7-6	TRBJ1-5	CASSPGTGGNQPQHF	TGTGCCAGCAGCCCAGGGACAGGGGGCAATCAGCCCCAGCATTTT
NA	TRBD1	TRBV6-1	TRBJ1-1	CASTETGANTEAFF	TGTGCCAGCACAGAGACAGGGGCCAACACTGAAGCTTTCTTT
few	NA	TRBV4-3	TRBJ1-6	CASSPIRDSPLHF	TGCGCCAGCAGCCCTATCAGAGATTCACCCCTCCACTTT
few	NA	TRBV5-1	TRBJ1-4	CASSDRRDEKLFF	TGCGCCAGCAGTGACAGGAGGGATGAAAAACTGTTTTTT
NA	NA	TRBV7-6	TRBJ2-1	CASSFQGNEQFF	TGTGCCAGCAGCTTTCAAGGGAATGAGCAGTTCTTC
few	TRBD1	TRBV20-1	TRBJ2-7	CSARGWGGQGDEQYF	TGCAGTGCTAGAGGCTGGGGGGGACAGGGAGACGAGCAGTACTTC
NA	NA	TRBV19	TRBJ2-2	CASSMSAILDTGELFF	TGTGCCAGTAGTATGTCGGCCATTCTTGACACCGGGGAGCTGTTTTTT
NA	TRBD1	TRBV28	TRBJ1-1	CATDREGTEAFF	TGTGCCACCGACAGGGAGGGAACTGAAGCTTTCTTT
NA	TRBD2	TRBV2	TRBJ2-1	CASSVAGGPSNEQFF	TGTGCCAGCAGTGTAGCGGGAGGGCCGTCGAATGAGCAGTTCTTC
NA	TRBD1	TRBV28	TRBJ1-5	CASSPGTGLQPQHF	TGTGCCAGCAGTCCAGGGACAGGGTTGCAGCCCCAGCATTTT
NA	TRBD2	TRBV28	TRBJ2-2	CASRASGGTGELFF	TGTGCCAGCAGAGCTAGCGGGGGGACCGGGGAGCTGTTTTTT
few	TRBD2	TRBV18	TRBJ2-3	CASSPLAGVPDTQYF	TGTGCCAGCTCACCCTTAGCGGGAGTACCAGATACGCAGTATTTT
NA	NA	TRBV20-1	TRBJ1-1	CRLTRGTEAFF	TGCAGGCTCACACGCGGTACTGAAGCTTTCTTT
few	TRBD2	TRBV2	TRBJ2-1	CASSSGGPEQFF	TGTGCCAGCAGTAGCGGGGGGCCTGAGCAGTTCTTC
medium-sized	NA	TRBV11-2	TRBJ1-6	CASSLDPGTRPLHF	TGTGCCAGCAGCTTAGACCCAGGGACGAGGCCCCTCCACTTT
few	TRBD1	TRBV29-1	TRBJ2-2	CSVTLGQETGELFF	TGCAGCGTTACCCTAGGACAGGAGACCGGGGAGCTGTTTTTT
NA	NA	TRBV4-3	TRBJ2-7	CASSQGTAPDYEQYF	TGCGCCAGCAGCCAAGGGACAGCACCAGACTACGAGCAGTACTTC
NA	NA	TRBV28	TRBJ1-2	CASGELDRGAYGYTF	TGTGCCAGCGGTGAACTGGACAGAGGTGCCTATGGCTACACCTTC
few	NA	TRBV20-1	TRBJ2-3	CSAGLRDGTDTQYF	TGCAGTGCCGGGCTTCGGGACGGCACAGATACGCAGTATTTT
few	NA	TRBV19	TRBJ1-4	CASDTGTRNEKLFF	TGTGCCAGCGATACAGGGACCCGTAATGAAAAACTGTTTTTT
NA	NA	TRBV12-5	TRBJ2-1	CASANGGRQQFF	TGTGCTAGTGCCAATGGAGGGCGGCAACAGTTCTTC
few	NA	TRBV29-1	TRBJ2-7	CSVGSSPYEQYF	TGCAGCGTGGGCTCTAGCCCCTACGAGCAGTACTTC
few	TRBD1	TRBV7-9	TRBJ1-3	CASSLGDRRTGNTIYF	TGTGCCAGCAGCTTGGGGGACAGGCGGACTGGAAACACCATATATTTT